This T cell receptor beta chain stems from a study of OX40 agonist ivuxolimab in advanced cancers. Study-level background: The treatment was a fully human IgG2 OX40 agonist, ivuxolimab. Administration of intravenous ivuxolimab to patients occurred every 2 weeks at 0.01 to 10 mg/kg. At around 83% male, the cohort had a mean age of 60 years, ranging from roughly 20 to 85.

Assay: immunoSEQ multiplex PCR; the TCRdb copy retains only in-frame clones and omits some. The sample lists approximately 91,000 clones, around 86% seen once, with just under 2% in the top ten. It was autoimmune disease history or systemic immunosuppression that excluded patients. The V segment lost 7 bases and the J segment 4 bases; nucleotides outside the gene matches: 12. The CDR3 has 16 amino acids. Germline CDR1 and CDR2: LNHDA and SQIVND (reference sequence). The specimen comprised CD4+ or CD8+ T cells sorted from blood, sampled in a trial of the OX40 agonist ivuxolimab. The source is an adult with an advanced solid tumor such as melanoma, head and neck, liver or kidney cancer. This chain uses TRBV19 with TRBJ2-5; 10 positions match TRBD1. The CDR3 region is CASNTPGQGSGETQYF. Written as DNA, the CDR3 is TGTGCCAGTAACACTCCGGGACAGGGGAGCGGAGAGACCCAGTACTTC.